This is a list of T cell receptor beta chains from one sample in a study of cytomegalovirus exposure and HLA in healthy donors. Sequencing used immunoSEQ multiplex PCR; TCRdb keeps in-frame clones, though not all of them. Among 90,000 to 120,000 clones listed, 81% were seen once. Sample: PBMCs. Receptors originate from a young man in good health and CMV-seronegative. Both conserved end residues are part of each CDR3. D genes are given only for firm matches. Rows give clone size only sometimes, using once, few, many, or a class for an expanded clone.

>-|TRBJ1-2|TRBV6-6|-
TGTGCCAGCAGTTCTAGCCTCTCCGGTGGCTACACCTTC
CASSSSLSGGYTF
>-|TRBJ1-1|TRBV27|-
TGTGCCAGCAGTTTAAGGAGAAGCACTGAAGCTTTCTTT
CASSLRRSTEAFF
>-|TRBJ2-7|TRBV11-2|-
TGTGCCAGCAGCTTGGCCATTGGACAGCTCTACGAGCAGTACTTC
CASSLAIGQLYEQYF
>-|TRBJ1-5|TRBV6-5|TRBD1
TGTGCCAGCAGTCCCGGGACAGGGAGCAATCAGCCCCAGCATTTT
CASSPGTGSNQPQHF
>-|TRBJ2-7|TRBV4-1|-
TGCGCCAGCAGCCAAGAGAGCTCCTACGAGCAGTACTTC
CASSQESSYEQYF
>-|TRBJ2-2|TRBV6-4|TRBD2
TGTGCCAGCAGTCCAGGACTAGCGGTTCCATCCGGGGAGCTGTTTTTT
CASSPGLAVPSGELFF
>-|TRBJ1-2|TRBV2|-
TGTGCCAGCAGCCGGACTCACTACACCTTC
CASSRTHYTF
>-|TRBJ2-7|TRBV6-1|-
TGTGCCAGCAGGGAATCTTTACCTCCTAACGAGCAGTACTTC
CASRESLPPNEQYF
>-|TRBJ1-6|TRBV7-6|-
TGTGCCAGCAGGCAACCGGGGGTACCCCTCCACTTT
CASRQPGVPLHF
>few|TRBJ2-3|TRBV6-4|-
TGTGCCAGCAGTGAAAGCGCCGGAGCGACAGATACGCAGTATTTT
CASSESAGATDTQYF
>-|TRBJ2-5|TRBV18|TRBD1
TGTGCCAGCTCACCACGGGACAGGGAGACCCAGTACTTC
CASSPRDRETQYF
>-|TRBJ2-5|TRBV5-1|TRBD1
TGCGCCAGCAGCTTACAGGGGTACCAAGAGACCCAGTACTTC
CASSLQGYQETQYF
>-|TRBJ2-5|TRBV6-5|-
TGTGCCAGCAGTTTCGGGGGGCTAGAGACCCAGTACTTC
CASSFGGLETQYF
>-|TRBJ2-1|TRBV5-1|TRBD2
TGCGCCAGCAGCTTGACGGGACTAGCGGGCTACAATGAGCAGTTCTTC
CASSLTGLAGYNEQFF
>-|TRBJ2-1|TRBV5-1|TRBD1
TGCGCCAGCAGCCCTGGACAGGGAGGCAATGAGCAGTTCTTC
CASSPGQGGNEQFF
>-|TRBJ2-7|TRBV7-9|-
TGTGCCAGCAGCCCCAGGGCCGGAGAGCAGTACTTC
CASSPRAGEQYF
>-|TRBJ2-1|TRBV7-9|-
TGTGCCAGCAGCCGTTCTAGTAGCGGACCCTACAATGAGCAGTTCTTC
CASSRSSSGPYNEQFF
>-|TRBJ2-3|TRBV4-2|TRBD2
TGTGCCAGCAGCCAAGTAGTCAGCGGGAGGGCAGATACGCAGTATTTT
CASSQVVSGRADTQYF
>once|TRBJ1-5|TRBV28|-
TGTGCCAGCAGAGGCCGGGATAACAAGGGACCCCAGCATTTT
CASRGRDNKGPQHF
>-|TRBJ2-7|TRBV14|TRBD1
TGTGCCAGCAGCCAAACTACAGGGGGCGAGCAGTACTTC
CASSQTTGGEQYF
>-|TRBJ2-7|TRBV5-1|TRBD1
TGCGCCAGCAGCCGAGAGGACAGGGCCGAGCAGTACTTC
CASSREDRAEQYF
>-|TRBJ1-1|TRBV4-1|TRBD1
TGCGCCAGCAGCCACCGACAGGGGGAGAACACTGAAGCTTTCTTT
CASSHRQGENTEAFF
>-|TRBJ2-7|TRBV10-3|-
TGTGCCATCAGTGAGCCGACACGGACCTACGAGCAGTACTTC
CAISEPTRTYEQYF
>-|TRBJ2-7|TRBV25-1|TRBD2
TGTGCCAGCAGTGAAATCGGGACTAGAACCCACGAGCAGTACTTC
CASSEIGTRTHEQYF
>-|TRBJ2-7|TRBV10-1|TRBD2
TGCGCCAGCAGTCGGCAGGGAGGGGAGCAGTACTTC
CASSRQGGEQYF
>-|TRBJ1-2|TRBV13|TRBD1
TGTGCCAGCAGCTTAGAGTTGACAGGGGGCAGCTATGGCTACACCTTC
CASSLELTGGSYGYTF